These T cell receptor beta chains were read from a single sample in a study of type 1 and type 2 diabetes patients. Via MiXCR, TCRdb re-called the multiplex PCR reads, giving one row per CDR3 protein. The sample lists some 250,000 distinct CDR3 sequences, roughly 44% occurring once. The source material was peripheral blood mononuclear cells (PBMCs). These receptor sequences come from a man younger than 35 with type 2 diabetes. Both conserved end residues are part of each CDR3. A D gene is named only where the DNA matches it firmly. A row's size may be missing; if present it is once, few, many or a size class.

V gene	J gene	D gene	clone size	CDR3 protein	CDR3 DNA
TRBV7-2	TRBJ2-1	TRBD2	-	CASSFFSGGAYEQFF	TGTGCCAGCAGCTTCTTTAGCGGGGGGGCTTATGAGCAGTTCTTC
TRBV30	TRBJ2-7	-	-	CAWSVSRPHEQYF	TGTGCCTGGAGTGTTAGCCGACCCCACGAGCAGTACTTC
TRBV6-5	TRBJ2-7	-	-	CASSAAPREQYF	TGTGCCAGCAGTGCAGCTCCCCGTGAGCAGTACTTC
TRBV14	TRBJ1-2	-	-	CASSFAWTEYGYTF	TGTGCCAGCAGCTTCGCCTGGACGGAGTATGGCTACACCTTC
TRBV6-5	TRBJ2-3	TRBD2	-	CASSGRAADTQYF	TGTGCCAGCAGCGGGAGGGCTGCAGATACGCAGTATTTT
TRBV7-2	TRBJ1-1	-	-	CASSSLMGENTEAFF	TGTGCCAGCAGCTCCCTCATGGGGGAGAACACTGAAGCTTTCTTT
TRBV6-1	TRBJ1-1	-	-	CASSEGAENTEAFF	TGTGCCAGCAGTGAAGGCGCAGAGAACACTGAAGCTTTCTTT
TRBV7-3	TRBJ1-2	-	few	CASSQDQFVGYTF	TGTGCCAGCAGCCAAGATCAGTTCGTTGGCTACACCTTC
TRBV30	TRBJ1-1	-	few	CAWSPWGSTEAFF	TGTGCCTGGAGCCCCTGGGGGAGCACTGAAGCTTTCTTT
TRBV6-5	TRBJ2-1	TRBD2	once	CATSDPGLAGPTGSVNEQFF	TGTGCCACCAGTGATCCAGGACTAGCGGGACCGACCGGGTCGGTGAATGAGCAGTTCTTC
TRBV12-3/TRBV12-4	TRBJ1-6	-	-	CASTLSEAYNSPLHF	TGTGCCAGCACCCTCTCGGAGGCCTATAATTCACCCCTCCACTTT
TRBV4-1	TRBJ2-7	TRBD1	-	CASSREPGQGREQYF	TGCGCCAGCAGCCGGGAACCGGGACAGGGACGGGAGCAGTACTTC
TRBV2	TRBJ2-7	-	-	CASSLEAGKYF	TGTGCCAGCAGTTTGGAGGCAGGGAAGTACTTC
TRBV19	TRBJ1-1	-	-	CASSTSFNTEAFF	TGTGCCAGTAGTACCTCATTTAACACTGAAGCTTTCTTT
TRBV29-1	TRBJ1-1	TRBD1	-	CSVEDRGLNTEAFF	TGCAGCGTTGAAGACAGGGGGCTTAACACTGAAGCTTTCTTT
TRBV25-1	TRBJ2-2	-	many	CASQRTTGELFF	TGTGCCAGCCAGAGGACCACCGGGGAGCTGTTTTTT
TRBV28	TRBJ1-2	-	-	CASARGGQMYGYTF	TGTGCCAGCGCTAGGGGAGGGCAGATGTATGGCTACACCTTC
TRBV19	TRBJ2-5	TRBD1	few	CASRETGRETQYF	TGTGCCAGTAGAGAGACAGGGCGAGAGACCCAGTACTTC
TRBV24-1	TRBJ1-5	-	-	CATSGIDGNQPQHF	TGTGCCACCAGTGGAATTGATGGCAATCAGCCCCAGCATTTT
TRBV10-2	TRBJ2-1	TRBD2	-	CASSLFGGTSALEQFF	TGTGCCAGCAGTTTATTTGGGGGGACTAGCGCCCTTGAGCAGTTCTTC
TRBV11-1	TRBJ2-3	-	-	CASSVNRNQYTQYF	TGTGCCAGCAGTGTCAACAGGAATCAGTATACGCAGTATTTT
TRBV6-6	TRBJ1-6	TRBD1	-	CASSESDRGLSPLHF	TGTGCCAGCAGTGAATCGGACAGGGGGCTTTCACCCCTCCACTTT
TRBV10-3	TRBJ2-7	-	-	CAIRDDRQGQYF	TGTGCCATCAGGGATGACAGGCAGGGCCAGTACTTC